The 10 T cell receptor beta chains presented below share a single source sample, sequenced in a study of blood T cell repertoires in COVID-19. TCRdb keeps only in-frame clones here, not all; method: immunoSEQ multiplex PCR. The sample contains 150,000 or so clones, nearly 85% of which appear only once. Material for sequencing was peripheral blood. The source is a human donor in a cohort sampled during active COVID-19.

The DNA of the CDR3 is TGTGCCAGTAGTAATACAGGTCCCTATGGCTACACCTTC. It translates to CASSNTGPYGYTF. The chain employs TRBV19 and TRBJ1-2, with D perhaps matching TRBD1 (5 bases). CDR1 LNHDA and CDR2 SQIVND come from the germline V gene (reference sequence). The V gene lost 4 bases and the J gene lost 4 bases, with 10 bases spanning the gap. This CDR3 spans 13 amino acids.

This chain links TRBV6-6 with TRBJ1-1; maybe TRBD1 (5 bases). The V end lost 3 bases, the J end lost 1 base, and 12 bases lay between the germline ends. The CDR3 is 15 residues long. Germline V lookup: CDR1 MNHNY, CDR2 SVGAGI (reference sequence). The CDR3 reads CASSYTGGRNTEAFF. DNA of the CDR3: TGTGCCAGCAGTTATACGGGGGGAAGGAACACTGAAGCTTTCTTT.

The chain joins TRBV1 to TRBJ1-1; the table names TRBD1, a call not compared with the DNA. TRBV1 is a listed pseudogene. This CDR3 comprises 15 residues. CDR3 region: CTSSQEGQLNTEAFF. CDR3 sequence (DNA): TGCACCAGCAGCCAGGAAGGACAGCTGAACACTGAAGCTTTCTTT.

The chain joins TRBV5-1 to TRBJ2-2, with 14 bases fitting TRBD2. The V gene end was trimmed by 5 bases and the J gene end by 6 bases; junction bases not matched to a gene: 15. The CDR3 covers 19 residues. Germline values: CDR1 SGHRS, CDR2 YFSETQ. CDR3 in amino acids: CASRTSGGAKDVRSGELFF. CDR3 bases: TGCGCCAGCAGGACTAGCGGGGGGGCGAAGGACGTGCGCTCCGGGGAGCTGTTTTTT. The variable domain in full, completed from reference TRBV5-1 and TRBJ2-2, reads KAGVTQTPRYLIKTRGQQVTLSCSPISGHRSVSWYQQTPGQGLQFLFEYFSETQRNKGNFPGRFSGRQFSNSRSEMNVSTLELGDSALYLCASRTSGGAKDVRSGELFFGEGSRLTVL.

V gene TRBV6-1 combines with J gene TRBJ1-2; no clear D gene. V lost 2 bases, J lost 1 base, and 8 bases lay in between. In germline, CDR1 is MNHNS, CDR2 SASEGT. This CDR3 comprises 14 residues. The CDR3 here is CASSERRVNYGYTF. The CDR3 nucleotides read TGTGCCAGCAGTGAACGGCGGGTTAACTATGGCTACACCTTC.

The rearrangement uses TRBV5-4 and TRBJ1-5; the D gene is possibly TRBD1 (6 bases). The germline V and J ends were trimmed by 4 bases and 4 bases, with 9 bases remaining between them. CDR1 SGHNT and CDR2 YYREEE come from the germline V gene (reference sequence). This CDR3 region has 13 residues. The CDR3 loop reads CASSMDSNQPQHF. In DNA form, the CDR3 reads TGTGCCAGCAGCATGGACAGTAATCAGCCCCAGCATTTT.

This clone came up once. This chain uses TRBV10-3 with TRBJ2-2; 7 nucleotides line up with TRBD2. The CDR3 is 14 residues long. Trimming removed 6 bases from V and 7 bases from J; junction bases left unmatched: 8. Germline CDR1 and CDR2: ENHRY and SYGVKD. CDR3 amino acids: CAIRAGEIFGELFF. CDR3 DNA: TGTGCCATCAGGGCGGGAGAAATTTTCGGGGAGCTGTTTTTT.

This chain links TRBV9 with TRBJ1-4, with D unclear. The CDR3 is 14 amino acids. Trimming pared 3 bases from V and 3 bases from J, leaving 9 bases between. The germline gives CDR1 SGDLS, CDR2 YYNGEE. CDR3 amino acids: CASSEAGSNEKLFF. The CDR3 DNA reads as TGTGCCAGCAGCGAGGCGGGATCTAATGAAAAACTGTTTTTT.

The chain combines TRBV5-1 with TRBJ1-3; 7 bases are a match to TRBD1. J gave up 2 bases and V 2 bases, and 1 base lay outside the gene matches. The CDR3 runs 14 residues. CDR1 and CDR2 from the germline V gene are SGHRS and YFSETQ. DNA of the CDR3: TGCGCCAGCAGCTTCACAGGGGCTGGAAACACCATATATTTT. Translating it yields CASSFTGAGNTIYF.

DNA for the CDR3: TGTGCCAGCAGTTTGTCTCGCGTTAACTATGGCTACACCTTC. Translation gives CASSLSRVNYGYTF. The chain is built from TRBV27 and TRBJ1-2, with D uncertain. The length of the CDR3 is 14 residues. Trimming removed 3 bases from V and 1 base from J, with 9 bases in between. The germline V gene encodes CDR1 MNHEY and CDR2 SMNVEV (reference sequence).